The clone carrying this T cell receptor (beta chain) was seen ten or more times. Its specificity is not known. Other autoimmune disease, uncontrolled infection, pregnancy and lactation led to exclusion. The diagnostic workup employed clinical symptoms, serum thyroxine, TRAb, thyroid ultrasound and orbital computed tomography. The sample belongs to a study of Graves' ophthalmopathy and Graves' hyperthyroidism. The study, taken as a whole, reports: Detected in blood as well were most expanded thyroid clonotypes with frequency above 0.001.

TCR beta CDR3 amplification used RNA transcripts. After a first-round RT-PCR with HTBI primers, a second-round multiplex PCR was run. Each CDR3 protein is one row after TCRdb ran MiXCR on the multiplex PCR reads. The sample records approximately 460,000 distinct CDR3 sequences, about an eighth being singletons. This CDR3 spans 14 amino acids. V lost 6 bases to trimming and J lost 8 bases, with 19 bases between them. This chain uses TRBV12-3 or TRBV12-4 with TRBJ1-2; D is undetermined. The TCR originated in a woman aged 25 to 39 with Graves' ophthalmopathy. Material: blood. The CDR3 bases are TGTGCCAGCAGCCCAAGCCCTTTTGCTTGGGGCTACACCTTC. Its translation is CASSPSPFAWGYTF.